The TCR beta chain under discussion was sequenced for a study of T cells after yellow fever vaccination. Study overall: Low-cell-number fractions underwent preparation using SMART-Seq v4 Ultra Low Input. Study results and limitations: Clones from primary vaccination mostly reappeared after the booster (around 97% CD4, about 85% CD8).

Each CDR3 protein is one row after TCRdb ran MiXCR on the 5' RACE reads. The data contain hundreds of thousands of distinct CDR3 sequences, about 13% of them seen just once; the ten biggest clones take up around 15%. This clonotype was seen only a few times. Its matching antigen is unknown. V was clipped by 4 bases and J by 3 bases, with 7 bases between them. Germline V gene sequence: CDR1 ENHRY, CDR2 SYGVKD. This CDR3 comprises 12 residues. The chain employs TRBV10-3 and TRBJ2-7, with a possible D match to TRBD1 (5 bases). The clonotype originates from a man between 25 and 39 years old who received the YFV17D yellow fever vaccine. The sequencing here drew on PBMCs, taken on the day of the yellow fever booster vaccination. This CDR3 is CAISAQDYEQYF. DNA for the CDR3: TGTGCCATCAGTGCACAGGACTACGAGCAGTACTTC.